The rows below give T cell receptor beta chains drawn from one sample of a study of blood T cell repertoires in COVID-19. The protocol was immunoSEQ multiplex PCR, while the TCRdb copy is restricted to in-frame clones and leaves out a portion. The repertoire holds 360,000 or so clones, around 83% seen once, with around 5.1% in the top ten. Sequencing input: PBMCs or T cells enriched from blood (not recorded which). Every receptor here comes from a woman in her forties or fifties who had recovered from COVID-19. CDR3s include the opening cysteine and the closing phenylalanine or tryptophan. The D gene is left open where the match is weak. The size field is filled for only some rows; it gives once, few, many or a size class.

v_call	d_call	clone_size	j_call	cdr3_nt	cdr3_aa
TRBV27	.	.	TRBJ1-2	TGTGCCAGCAGACAGGGTCCCTATGGCTACACCTTC	CASRQGPYGYTF
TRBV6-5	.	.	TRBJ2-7	TGTGCCAGCAGTACCTCGGGACTGCCGTACGAGCAGTACTTC	CASSTSGLPYEQYF
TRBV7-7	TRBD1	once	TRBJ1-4	TGTGCTAGCAGCTTAGCCCCGGGACAGGGACCTGAAAAACTGTTTTTT	CASSLAPGQGPEKLFF
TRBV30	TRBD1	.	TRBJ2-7	TGTGCCTGGGGGACAGGGGTCCCCTACGAGCAGTACTTC	CAWGTGVPYEQYF
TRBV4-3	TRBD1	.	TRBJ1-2	TGCGCCAGCAGCCAAGAGCCCCCGGGCACAGGGGGCATGGGCTACACCTTC	CASSQEPPGTGGMGYTF
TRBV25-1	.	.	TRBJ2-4	TGTGCCAGCAGTGGAGGGAACATTCAGTACTTC	CASSGGNIQYF
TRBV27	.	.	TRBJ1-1	TGTGCCAGCAGTTTATACGGGAACACTGAAGCTTTCTTT	CASSLYGNTEAFF
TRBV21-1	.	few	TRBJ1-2	TGTGCCAGCAGCAATCTCGCAGGGGCCGCAATAGGTTACTATGGCTACACCTTC	CASSNLAGAAIGYYGYTF
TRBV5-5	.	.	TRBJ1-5	TGTGCCAGCAGCCTAACAGGTGTGGGCAGCCAGCCCCAGCATTTT	CASSLTGVGSQPQHF
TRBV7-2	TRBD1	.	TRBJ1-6	TGTGCCAGCAGCCCCCAGGGGGCGTCGAATTCACCCCTCCACTTT	CASSPQGASNSPLHF
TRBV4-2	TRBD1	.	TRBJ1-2	TGTGCCAGCAGCCAAGGCGGGACAGGGGGAGGGAGGGGCTACACCTTC	CASSQGGTGGGRGYTF
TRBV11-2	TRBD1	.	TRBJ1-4	TGTGCCAGCAGCCCGGGACAGGGGGCTGGAAAACTGTTTTTT	CASSPGQGAGKLFF
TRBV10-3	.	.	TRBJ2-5	TGTGCCATCGGCGGCCAGAACCAAGAGACCCAGTACTTC	CAIGGQNQETQYF
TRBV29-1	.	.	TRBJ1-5	TGCAGCGTGGGACTCGGGAGGAATCAGCCCCAGCATTTT	CSVGLGRNQPQHF
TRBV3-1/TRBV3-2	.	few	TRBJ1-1	TGTGCCAGCATGCCACGATTCCGGGGGGGGCGTGGCACTGAAGCTTTCTTT	CASMPRFRGGRGTEAFF
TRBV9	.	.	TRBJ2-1	TGTGCCAGCAGCGTAGAATCACTAAATTACAATGAGCAGTTCTTC	CASSVESLNYNEQFF
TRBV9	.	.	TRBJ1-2	TGTGCCAGCAGCGTAGATTGGGGGGACTATGGCTACACCTTC	CASSVDWGDYGYTF
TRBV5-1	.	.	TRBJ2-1	TGCGCCAGCAGCGCGGCAGGGATCAAGTCCTACAATGAGCAGTTCTTC	CASSAAGIKSYNEQFF
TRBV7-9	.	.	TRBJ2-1	TGTGCCAGCAGCTTAGATAACAGGGTCGATGAGCAGTTCTTC	CASSLDNRVDEQFF
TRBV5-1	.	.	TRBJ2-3	TGCGCCAGCAGCTTCGTCGGCGGGGGCACAGATACGCAGTATTTT	CASSFVGGGTDTQYF
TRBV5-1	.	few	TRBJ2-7	TGCGCCAGCAGCGTTATCTCACAGGATCACTACGAGCAGTACTTC	CASSVISQDHYEQYF
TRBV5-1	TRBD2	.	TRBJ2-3	TGCGCCAGCAGCTTGTGGCCGGGAGGGCCTTTGGCAGATACGCAGTATTTT	CASSLWPGGPLADTQYF
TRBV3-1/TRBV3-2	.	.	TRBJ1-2	TGTGCCAGCAGCCAAGGGGGCCGGGCCTATGGCTACACCTTC	CASSQGGRAYGYTF
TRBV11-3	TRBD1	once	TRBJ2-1	TGTGCCAGCAGCACCAGGTGGGTAAAGCACAAAGGGGGCGCCTACAATGAGCAGTTCTTC	CASSTRWVKHKGGAYNEQFF
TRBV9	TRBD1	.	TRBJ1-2	TGTGCCAGCAGCAACCTACCGGGACAGATGCGGCAGGGCTACACCTTC	CASSNLPGQMRQGYTF
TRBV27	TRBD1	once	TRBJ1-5	TGTGCCAGCAGTTCGACAGGGATCGGGCAGCCCCAGCATTTT	CASSSTGIGQPQHF
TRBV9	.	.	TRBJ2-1	TGTGCCAGCAGCCAAACGGGTGGAGCAACCTACAATGAGCAGTTCTTC	CASSQTGGATYNEQFF
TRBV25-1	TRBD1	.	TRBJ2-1	TGTGCCAGCAGACAGGGGGACGGGGTCGGGTTAGGTGAGCAGTTCTTC	CASRQGDGVGLGEQFF
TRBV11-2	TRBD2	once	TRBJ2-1	TGTGCCAGCAGCTCGACTAGCGGGATTATGAGTGAGCAGTTCTTC	CASSSTSGIMSEQFF
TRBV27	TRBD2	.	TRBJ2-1	TGTGCCAGCAATAGAGCGGGAGTTTTCGATGAGCAGTTCTTC	CASNRAGVFDEQFF
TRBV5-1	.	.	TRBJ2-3	TGCGCCAGCAGCTTGGGAACAGGGTCGAGGACAGATACGCAGTATTTT	CASSLGTGSRTDTQYF
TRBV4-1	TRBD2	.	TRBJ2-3	TGCGCCAGCAGCCACGACGGGACTAGCGGCACAGATACGCAGTATTTT	CASSHDGTSGTDTQYF
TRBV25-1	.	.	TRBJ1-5	TGTGCCAGCAGTGCGGCAGGGGCTTATCAGCCCCAGCATTTT	CASSAAGAYQPQHF
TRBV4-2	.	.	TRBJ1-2	TGTGCCAGCAGCCAAGTCACGGGTGGCTACACCTTC	CASSQVTGGYTF
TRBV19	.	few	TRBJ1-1	TGTGCCAGTAGTTCCCGCCCGACAGGAATGAACACTGAAGCTTTCTTT	CASSSRPTGMNTEAFF
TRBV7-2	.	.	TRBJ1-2	TGTGCCAGCAGCAACCGGGACTCACGTGGCTACACCTTC	CASSNRDSRGYTF
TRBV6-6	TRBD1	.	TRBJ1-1	TGTGCCAGCAGCGACGGTCGCTTCGGGACAGGTTCTTATTTGGACACTGAAGCTTTCTTT	CASSDGRFGTGSYLDTEAFF
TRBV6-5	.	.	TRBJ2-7	TGTGCCAGCAGTCATGGGCTGCTCTACGAGCAGTACTTC	CASSHGLLYEQYF
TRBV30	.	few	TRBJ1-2	TGTGCCTGGAGGCGGGGGGGTAACTATGGCTACACCTTC	CAWRRGGNYGYTF
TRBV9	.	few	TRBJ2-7	TGTGCCAGCAGCGTATTTCCCCAATCAGAGCAGTACTTC	CASSVFPQSEQYF
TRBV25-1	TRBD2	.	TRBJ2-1	TGTGCCAGCAGTGATCTTTCGACCGGGGGGGACAATGAGCAGTTCTTC	CASSDLSTGGDNEQFF
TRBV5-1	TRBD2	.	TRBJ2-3	TGCGCCAGCAGCATCATAGCGGGATCGGATACGCAGTATTTT	CASSIIAGSDTQYF
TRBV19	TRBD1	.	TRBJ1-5	TGTGCCAGTAGTATGGTGAGGCGACAGGGGAGTGATCAGCCCCAGCATTTT	CASSMVRRQGSDQPQHF
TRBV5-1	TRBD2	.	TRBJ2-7	TGCGCCAGCAGGAAGAATATGGCTAGCGGGGGAATCTACGAGCAGTACTTC	CASRKNMASGGIYEQYF
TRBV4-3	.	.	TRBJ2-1	TGCGCCAGCAGCCGGAACAGGGTTCGCAATGAGCAGTTCTTC	CASSRNRVRNEQFF
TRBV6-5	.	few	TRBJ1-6	TGTGCCAGCAGCTCCGCATGGGGCTGGAATTCACCCCTCCACTTT	CASSSAWGWNSPLHF